Given below is one TCR beta chain in context. Its antigen remains unidentified. Arm-PCR of CDR3 regions with iRepertoire HTBI primers generated TCR beta libraries. TCRdb called the multiplex PCR reads again in MiXCR, with one record for every CDR3 protein. The table records a few hundred thousand distinct CDR3 sequences, about 23% of them present only once. This sample was taken from a study of regulatory T cells in long-lasting Graves disease. Findings of the study overall: The TCR repertoire of persistent Graves' patients was less diverse than that of newly diagnosed ones.

Sample time point: persistent/refractory GD, antithyroid drugs over 5 years with positive TRAb. PBMC RNA was the source of the TCR library. A peripheral blood sample, roughly 8.8 milliliters in volume, was drawn into EDTA tubes. The CDR3 sequence is 14 residues long. Between the trimmed V and J ends, which lost 6 bases and 0 bases, there was a span of 12 bases. The germline V gene encodes CDR1 DFQATT and CDR2 SNEGSKA (reference sequence). The specimen was peripheral blood mononuclear cells (PBMCs), collected when the disease was refractory, from a patient treated with antithyroid drugs. The V and J genes are TRBV20-1 and TRBJ1-3; unclear D gene. The clonotype was recovered from a woman between 35 and 50 years old with Graves disease. The CDR3 region has the DNA TGCAGTGCGAGGACTCTAAGCTCTGGAAACACCATATATTTT. It is translated as CSARTLSSGNTIYF.